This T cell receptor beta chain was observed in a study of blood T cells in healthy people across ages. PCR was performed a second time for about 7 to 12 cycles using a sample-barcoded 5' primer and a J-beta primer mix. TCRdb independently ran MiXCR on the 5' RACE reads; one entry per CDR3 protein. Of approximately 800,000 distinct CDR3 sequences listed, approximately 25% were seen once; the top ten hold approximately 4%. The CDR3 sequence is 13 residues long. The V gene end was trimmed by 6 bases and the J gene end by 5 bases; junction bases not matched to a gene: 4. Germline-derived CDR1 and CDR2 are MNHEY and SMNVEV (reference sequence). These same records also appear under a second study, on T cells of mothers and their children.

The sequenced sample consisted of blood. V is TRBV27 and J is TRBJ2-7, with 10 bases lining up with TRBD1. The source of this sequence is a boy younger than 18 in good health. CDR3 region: CASSGQGVNEQYF. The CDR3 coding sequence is TGTGCCAGCAGCGGACAGGGGGTCAACGAGCAGTACTTC.